This record concerns one T cell receptor beta chain sequence. Original handling: Reference gene primers were amplified, and this amplification served to estimate nucleated cell counts. Libraries were prepared by immunoSEQ multiplex PCR; TCRdb keeps only in-frame clonotypes and omits some of them. V, J and clone size derive from that table, while D and trimming were established from the DNA sequence. In the table there are over 100,000 clones, around 84% of which are singletons. The record originates from a study of blood T cell repertoires in COVID-19. Study summary: The origin of the acute and convalescent COVID-19 samples was the United States, Italy and Spain. The analysed material was cDNA or gDNA that came from T cells, B-cell-depleted T cells, or PBMCs.

V lost 8 bases, J lost 2 bases, and 3 bases stayed unmatched. There are 13 residues in the CDR3. CDR1 and CDR2 (germline): LGHNA, YSLEER. The rearrangement joins TRBV4-3 to TRBJ2-7; 10 positions agree with TRBD1. The sequenced sample consisted of peripheral blood. The receptor was derived from a man between 40 and 49 years old with acute or convalescent COVID-19. The CDR3 bases are TGCGCCAGCTCAGGGACAGGGGCCTACGAGCAGTACTTC. It yields the protein CASSGTGAYEQYF.